This entry concerns a single T cell receptor beta chain. Across several immunoSEQ plates, the genomic DNA of each subset was split evenly. Sequencing used immunoSEQ multiplex PCR; TCRdb keeps in-frame clones, though not all of them. The sample gives some 490,000 clones, roughly 80% of which show up once; around 13% is in the top ten. Germline CDR1 and CDR2: LNHDA and SQIVND (reference sequence). This CDR3 contains 14 residues. V was pared by 4 bases and J by 9 bases, with 16 bases between. The record originates from a study of shared clonotypes between healthy human individuals. The sequenced material came from PBMCs. The origin of this receptor is a woman in her 40s in good health. Some clones in this sample may be carry-over from other donors' samples. The chain carries TRBV19 and TRBJ2-1; D is perhaps TRBD2 (6 bases). CDR3: CASSTSGVSSEQFF. The DNA of the CDR3 is TGTGCCAGTAGTACCTCGGGAGTGTCCAGTGAGCAGTTCTTC. Drawing the rest from reference TRBV19 and TRBJ2-1, the complete variable domain is DGGITQSPKYLFRKEGQNVTLSCEQNLNHDAMYWYRQDPGQGLRLIYYSQIVNDFQKGDIAEGYSVSREKKESFPLTVTSAQKNPTAFYLCASSTSGVSSEQFFGPGTRLTVL.